This TCR beta chain was identified during a study of CD8 T cells in ankylosing spondylitis. Points on this clonotype: Its antigen is currently unknown.

V lost 1 base and J 3 bases, leaving 10 bases between the germline ends. The CDR3 sequence is 13 residues long. Germline V gene lookup returns CDR1 DFQATT and CDR2 SNEGSKA (reference sequence). Study observations and caveats: A TCR beta motif made of eight highly homologous variants seemed typical of ankylosing spondylitis blood.

TCRdb itself ran the 5' RACE reads through MiXCR, one entry per CDR3 protein. The sample yields tens of thousands of distinct CDR3 sequences, more than 9.5% seen once. The chain employs TRBV20-1 and TRBJ2-7; no reliable D call. What was sequenced was blood, either unsorted or a sorted T cell fraction (not recorded which). This TCR derives from a male donor with ankylosing spondylitis or in good health (not recorded which). CDR3 sequence reads: CSARVPGVYEQYF. For the CDR3, the DNA is TGCAGTGCTAGAGTCCCGGGCGTCTACGAGCAGTACTTC.